This T cell receptor beta chain is drawn from a study of blood T cell repertoires in COVID-19. Study as a whole: Samples came from the United States, Italy and Spain, spanning acute and convalescent COVID-19. T cells, B-cell-depleted T cells, or PBMCs supplied cDNA or gDNA.

Authors' data handling: Amplification from reference gene primers served as the basis for estimated nucleated cell counts. Generated by immunoSEQ multiplex PCR, the TCRdb table keeps only in-frame clones and is missing some. V and J calls and clone size are given by that table; D and trimming were obtained from the DNA. The table shows approximately 280,000 clones, with around 85% occurring only once. The V segment lost 6 bases and the J segment 2 bases; nucleotides outside the gene matches: 9. The CDR3 contains 16 residues. Germline CDR1 and CDR2: MNHNY and SVGAGI (reference sequence). The rearrangement uses TRBV6-6 and TRBJ1-1; 10 positions match TRBD1. The TCR comes from a man aged 45 to 65 with active or convalescent COVID-19. What was sequenced was peripheral blood. The CDR3 DNA sequence: TGTGCCAGCAGACCACCCGGACAGGGGGGCAACACTGAAGCTTTCTTT. Translating gives CASRPPGQGGNTEAFF.